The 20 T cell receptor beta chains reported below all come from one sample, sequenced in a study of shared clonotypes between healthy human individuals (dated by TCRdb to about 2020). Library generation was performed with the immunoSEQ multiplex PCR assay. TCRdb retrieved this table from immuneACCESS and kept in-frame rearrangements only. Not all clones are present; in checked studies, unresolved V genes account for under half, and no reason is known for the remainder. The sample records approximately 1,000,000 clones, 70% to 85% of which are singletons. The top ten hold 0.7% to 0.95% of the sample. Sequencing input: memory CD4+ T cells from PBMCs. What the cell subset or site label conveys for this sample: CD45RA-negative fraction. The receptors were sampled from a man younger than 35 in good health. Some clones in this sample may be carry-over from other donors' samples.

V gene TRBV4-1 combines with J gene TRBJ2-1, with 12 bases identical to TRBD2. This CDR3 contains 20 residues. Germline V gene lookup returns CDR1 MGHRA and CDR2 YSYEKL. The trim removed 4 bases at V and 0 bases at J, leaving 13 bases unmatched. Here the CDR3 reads CASSLGLAGSYIGSYNEQFF. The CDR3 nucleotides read TGCGCCAGCAGCCTTGGACTAGCGGGGTCTTATATCGGCTCCTACAATGAGCAGTTCTTC.

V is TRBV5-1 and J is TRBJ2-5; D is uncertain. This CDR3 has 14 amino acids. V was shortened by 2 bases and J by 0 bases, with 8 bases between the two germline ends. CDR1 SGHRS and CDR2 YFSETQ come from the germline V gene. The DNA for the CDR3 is TGCGCCAGCAGCTTTCAAAAGTACCAAGAGACCCAGTACTTC. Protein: CASSFQKYQETQYF.

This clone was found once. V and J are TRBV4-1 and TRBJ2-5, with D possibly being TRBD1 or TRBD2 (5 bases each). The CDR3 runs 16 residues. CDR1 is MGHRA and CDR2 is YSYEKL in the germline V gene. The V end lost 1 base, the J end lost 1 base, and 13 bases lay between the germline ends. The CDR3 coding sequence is TGCGCCAGCAGCCAAGGGCTTTTGGGGGTCCAAGAGACCCAGTACTTC. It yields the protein CASSQGLLGVQETQYF.

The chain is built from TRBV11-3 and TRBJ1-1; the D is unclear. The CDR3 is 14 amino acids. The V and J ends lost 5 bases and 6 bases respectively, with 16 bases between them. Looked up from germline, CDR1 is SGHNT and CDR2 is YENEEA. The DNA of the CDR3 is TGTGCCAGCAGCCCCCGCGAGAGTACGCCTGAAGCTTTCTTT. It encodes CASSPRESTPEAFF.

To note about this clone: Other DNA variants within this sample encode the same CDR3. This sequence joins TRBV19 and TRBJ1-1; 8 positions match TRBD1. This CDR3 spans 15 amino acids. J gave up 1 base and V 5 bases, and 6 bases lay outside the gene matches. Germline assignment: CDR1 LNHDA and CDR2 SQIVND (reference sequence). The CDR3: CASSALGQGNTEAFF. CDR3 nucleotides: TGTGCCAGTAGTGCCCTCGGACAGGGGAACACTGAAGCTTTCTTT.

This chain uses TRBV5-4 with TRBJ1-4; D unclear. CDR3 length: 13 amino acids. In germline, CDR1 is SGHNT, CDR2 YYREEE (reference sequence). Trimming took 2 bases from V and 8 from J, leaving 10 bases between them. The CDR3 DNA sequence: TGTGCCAGCAGCTTATTCGTTGGGGAAAAACTGTTTTTT. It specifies CASSLFVGEKLFF.

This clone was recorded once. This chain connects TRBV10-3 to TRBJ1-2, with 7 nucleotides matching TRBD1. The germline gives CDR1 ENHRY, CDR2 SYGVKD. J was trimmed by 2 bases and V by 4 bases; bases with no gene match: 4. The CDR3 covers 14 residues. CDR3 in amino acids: CAISGQTGNYGYTF. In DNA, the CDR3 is TGTGCCATCAGTGGCCAGACAGGGAACTATGGCTACACCTTC.

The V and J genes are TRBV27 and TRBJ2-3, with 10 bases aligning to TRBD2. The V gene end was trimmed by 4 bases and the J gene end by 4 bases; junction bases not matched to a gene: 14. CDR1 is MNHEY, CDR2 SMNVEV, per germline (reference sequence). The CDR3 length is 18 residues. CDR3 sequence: CASSSRTSGAIAADTQYF. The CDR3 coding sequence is TGTGCCAGCAGTTCCCGGACTAGCGGCGCTATCGCCGCAGATACGCAGTATTTT.

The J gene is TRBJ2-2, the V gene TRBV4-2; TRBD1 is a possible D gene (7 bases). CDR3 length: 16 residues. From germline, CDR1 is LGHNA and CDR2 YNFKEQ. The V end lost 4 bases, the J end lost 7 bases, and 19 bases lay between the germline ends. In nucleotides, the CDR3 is TGTGCCAGCAGCCCCCGGAGGGGGCCGTTCGGCGGGGAGCTGTTTTTT. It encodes CASSPRRGPFGGELFF.

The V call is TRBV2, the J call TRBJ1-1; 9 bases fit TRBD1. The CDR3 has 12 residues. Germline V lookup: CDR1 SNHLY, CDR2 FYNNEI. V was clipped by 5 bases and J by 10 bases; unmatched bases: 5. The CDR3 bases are TGTGCCAGCAGTATGGGACAGGGAGCAGCTTTCTTT. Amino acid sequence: CASSMGQGAAFF.

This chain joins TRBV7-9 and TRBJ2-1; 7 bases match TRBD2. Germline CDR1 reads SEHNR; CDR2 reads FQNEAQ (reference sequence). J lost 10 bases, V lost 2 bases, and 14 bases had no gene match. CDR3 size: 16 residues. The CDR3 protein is CASSLYSQRERREQFF. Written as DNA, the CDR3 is TGTGCCAGCAGCTTATACAGTCAGCGGGAAAGGAGGGAGCAGTTCTTC. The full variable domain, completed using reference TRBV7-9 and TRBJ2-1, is DTGVSQNPRHKITKRGQNVTFRCDPISEHNRLYWYRQTLGQGPEFLTYFQNEAQLEKSRLLSDRFSAERPKGSFSTLEIQRTEQGDSAMYLCASSLYSQRERREQFFGPGTRLTVL.

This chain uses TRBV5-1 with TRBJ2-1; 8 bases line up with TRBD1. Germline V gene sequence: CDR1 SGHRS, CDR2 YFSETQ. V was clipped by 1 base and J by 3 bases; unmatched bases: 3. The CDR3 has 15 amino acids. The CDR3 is CASSLQGALYNEQFF. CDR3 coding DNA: TGCGCCAGCAGCTTGCAGGGGGCCCTCTACAATGAGCAGTTCTTC.

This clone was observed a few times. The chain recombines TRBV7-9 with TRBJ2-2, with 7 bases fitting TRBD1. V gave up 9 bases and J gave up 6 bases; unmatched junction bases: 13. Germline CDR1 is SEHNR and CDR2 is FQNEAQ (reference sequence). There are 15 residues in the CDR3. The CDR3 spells CARGSERGRPGELFF. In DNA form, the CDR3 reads TGTGCCAGGGGCTCGGAGAGGGGGCGGCCCGGGGAGCTGTTTTTT.

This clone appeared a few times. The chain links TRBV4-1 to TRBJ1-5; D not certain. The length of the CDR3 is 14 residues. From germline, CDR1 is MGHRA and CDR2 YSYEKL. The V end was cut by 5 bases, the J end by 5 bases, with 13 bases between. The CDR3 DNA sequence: TGCGCCAGCAGCTCCTCCCGCGGGGATCAGCCCCAGCATTTT. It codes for CASSSSRGDQPQHF.

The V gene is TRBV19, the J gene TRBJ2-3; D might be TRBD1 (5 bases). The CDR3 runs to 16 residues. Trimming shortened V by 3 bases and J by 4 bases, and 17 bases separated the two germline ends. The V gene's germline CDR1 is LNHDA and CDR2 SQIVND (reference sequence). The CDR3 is CASSMVLGLWADTQYF. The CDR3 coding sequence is TGTGCCAGTAGTATGGTCCTGGGGCTCTGGGCAGATACGCAGTATTTT.

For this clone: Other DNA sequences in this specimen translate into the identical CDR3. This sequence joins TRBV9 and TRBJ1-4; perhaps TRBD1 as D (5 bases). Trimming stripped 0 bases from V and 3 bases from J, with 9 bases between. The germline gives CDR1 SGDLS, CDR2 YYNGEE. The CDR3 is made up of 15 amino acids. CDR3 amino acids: CASSVAGLANEKLFF. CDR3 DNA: TGTGCCAGCAGCGTAGCAGGGCTGGCTAATGAAAAACTGTTTTTT.

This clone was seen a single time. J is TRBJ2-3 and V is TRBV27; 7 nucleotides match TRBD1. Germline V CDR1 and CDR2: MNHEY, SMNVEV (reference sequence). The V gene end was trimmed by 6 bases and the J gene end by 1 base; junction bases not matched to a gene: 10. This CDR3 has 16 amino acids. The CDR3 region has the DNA TGTGCCAGCAGGAGCTTTGGGACAGAAGGCACAGATACGCAGTATTTT. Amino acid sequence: CASRSFGTEGTDTQYF.

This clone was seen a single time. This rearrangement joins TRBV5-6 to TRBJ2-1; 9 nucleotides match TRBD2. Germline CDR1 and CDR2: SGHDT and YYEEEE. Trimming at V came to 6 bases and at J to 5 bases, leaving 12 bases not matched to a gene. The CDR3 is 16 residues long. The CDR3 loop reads CASTFSGTSSNNEQFF. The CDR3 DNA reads TGTGCCAGCACCTTCTCCGGGACTAGCAGTAACAATGAGCAGTTCTTC.

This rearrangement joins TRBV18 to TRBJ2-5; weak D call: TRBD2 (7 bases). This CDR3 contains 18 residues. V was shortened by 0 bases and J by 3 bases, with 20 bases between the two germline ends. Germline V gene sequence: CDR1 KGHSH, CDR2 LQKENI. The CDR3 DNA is TGTGCCAGCTCACCACCTCGGGGGGCCGGGCTCCACAAAGAGACCCAGTACTTC. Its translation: CASSPPRGAGLHKETQYF.

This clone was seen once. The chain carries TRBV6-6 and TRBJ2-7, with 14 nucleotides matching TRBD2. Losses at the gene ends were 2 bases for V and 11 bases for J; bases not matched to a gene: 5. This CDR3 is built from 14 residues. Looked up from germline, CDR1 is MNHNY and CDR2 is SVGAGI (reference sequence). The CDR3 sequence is CASSYGTSGRLEYF. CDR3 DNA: TGTGCCAGCAGTTACGGGACTAGCGGGAGATTAGAGTACTTC.